Following are 30 T cell receptor beta chains from one sample sequenced in a study of PD-1 blockade in classical Hodgkin lymphoma. Time point indicated: cycle 4 day 1 (C4D1), after 6 weeks of nivolumab. In every patient, relapse followed autologous stem cell transplantation, while exposure to brentuximab vedotin differed. Data came from immunoSEQ multiplex PCR; TCRdb stores just in-frame clones and leaves some out. The sample lists approximately 29,000 clones, about 80% seen once, with about a fifth in the top ten. Material: peripheral blood mononuclear cells (PBMCs), obtained before the fourth cycle of nivolumab. These receptors were obtained from a human donor with classical Hodgkin lymphoma.

The CDR3 DNA sequence: TGTGCCACCAGCACGACAGGGATAGGGGAAAAACTGTTTTTT. It yields the protein CATSTTGIGEKLFF. The V and J genes are TRBV15 and TRBJ1-4; TRBD1 aligns across 7 bases. J lost 8 bases, V lost 4 bases, and 7 bases had no gene match. This CDR3 has 14 amino acids. Germline loops: CDR1 LNHNV, CDR2 YYDKDF (reference sequence).

In regard to this clone: A junction end diverges from the germline sequence, so it may reflect a read error. V usage is TRBV7-3 and J usage is TRBJ2-7; D ambiguous. The CDR3 runs 13 residues. CDR1 is SGHTA, CDR2 FQGTGA, per germline. This CDR3 reads CASSLYEDRSPGF. DNA of the CDR3: TGTGCCAGCAGCTTATATGAAGATAGGTCCCCCGGGTTC.

This chain connects TRBV19 to TRBJ2-5; D may be TRBD1 or TRBD2 (5 bases each). CDR3 length equals 14 residues. V was trimmed by 5 bases and J by 3 bases, leaving 13 bases between them. Germline CDR1 LNHDA, CDR2 SQIVND (reference sequence). For the CDR3, the DNA is TGTGCCAGTAGTGGTGGGACCTATGAAGAGACCCAGTACTTC. Encoded protein: CASSGGTYEETQYF.

This chain links TRBV7-2 with TRBJ1-5; D not certain. V lost 4 bases and J lost 5, with 15 bases in between. This CDR3 comprises 15 residues. The V gene's germline CDR1 is SGHTA and CDR2 FQGNSA. The CDR3 protein is CASSSHSDGYQPQHF. Written as DNA, the CDR3 is TGTGCCAGCAGCTCGCATTCGGACGGGTATCAGCCCCAGCATTTT.

The chain carries TRBV7-9 and TRBJ2-3; 13 bases match TRBD2. The germline V gene has CDR1 SEHNR and CDR2 FQNEAQ (reference sequence). CDR3 length equals 14 residues. The V gene end was trimmed by 7 bases and the J gene end by 3 bases; junction bases not matched to a gene: 1. The CDR3 DNA sequence: TGTGCCAGCAAGACTAGCGGGGGGACAGATACGCAGTATTTT. Its translation is CASKTSGGTDTQYF.

By sample fraction, this clone is medium-sized (0.01 to 0.1%). The chain employs TRBV29-1 and TRBJ1-2; TRBD1 might be the D (6 bases). Trimming shortened V by 0 bases and J by 4 bases, and 12 bases separated the two germline ends. The CDR3 covers 14 residues. Germline loops: CDR1 SQVTM, CDR2 ANQGSEA. Here the CDR3 reads CSVEEGGRAYGYTF. Here the CDR3 DNA reads TGCAGCGTTGAAGAAGGGGGGCGCGCCTATGGCTACACCTTC.

CDR3 bases: TGCGCCAGCAGCCCCGTAGAGGGAAGCTATGTGCAGTACTTC. Residues: CASSPVEGSYVQYF. The chain has TRBV5-1 and TRBJ2-7, with D possibly TRBD2 on 5 matching bases. This CDR3 region has 14 residues. Trimming left V 4 bases short and J 9 bases short, with 20 bases between. The germline gives CDR1 SGHRS, CDR2 YFSETQ.

The chain uses TRBV27 and TRBJ2-7, with a possible D match to TRBD1 (6 bases). Germline assignment: CDR1 MNHEY and CDR2 SMNVEV (reference sequence). This CDR3 spans 15 amino acids. V lost 11 bases and J 6 bases, leaving 26 bases between the germline ends. The CDR3 protein is CAGGQRGIIHREQYF. The DNA of the CDR3 is TGTGCCGGGGGACAACGGGGCATCATCCACCGCGAGCAGTACTTC.

The V and J genes are TRBV2 and TRBJ1-4, with D uncertain. The length of the CDR3 is 12 residues. Germline assignment: CDR1 SNHLY and CDR2 FYNNEI. Trimming stripped 2 bases from V and 12 bases from J, with 10 bases between. This CDR3 is CASSETYSELFF. CDR3 nucleotide sequence: TGTGCCAGCAGTGAAACCTACTCTGAACTGTTTTTT.

The V call is TRBV7-2, the J call TRBJ2-3; maybe TRBD2 (5 bases). Trimming took 5 bases from V and 1 from J, leaving 19 bases between them. The V gene's germline CDR1 is SGHTA and CDR2 FQGNSA. The CDR3 spans 17 residues. CDR3 bases: TGTGCCAGCAGCACCATGGCCTATACTAGTGGCACAGATACGCAGTATTTT. This encodes CASSTMAYTSGTDTQYF.

The genes are TRBV2 and TRBJ2-2, with 15 bases fitting TRBD2. Germline V gene lookup returns CDR1 SNHLY and CDR2 FYNNEI. This CDR3 is 17 amino acids long. With V trimmed by 5 bases and J by 4 bases, 5 bases remained unmatched. In DNA form, the CDR3 reads TGTGCCAGCAGTATAAGGGGACTAGCGGGGGGCACCGGGGAGCTGTTTTTT. This gives the protein CASSIRGLAGGTGELFF. The full variable domain, its missing parts supplied by reference TRBV2 and TRBJ2-2, is EPEVTQTPSHQVTQMGQEVILRCVPISNHLYFYWYRQILGQKVEFLVSFYNNEISEKSEIFDDQFSVERPDGSNFTLKIRSTKLEDSAMYFCASSIRGLAGGTGELFFGEGSRLTVL.

This chain joins TRBV11-3 and TRBJ2-5; D may match TRBD1 or TRBD2 (5 bases each). Germline CDR1 reads SGHNT; CDR2 reads YENEEA. Trimming took 6 bases from V and 5 from J, leaving 19 bases between them. The CDR3 is 15 amino acids. The chain's CDR3 is CASSSRGDFIETQYF. The CDR3 bases are TGTGCCAGCAGTAGTCGAGGGGATTTCATTGAGACCCAGTACTTC.

The chain combines TRBV28 with TRBJ1-1, with a possible D match to TRBD1 (5 bases). The CDR3 extends over 12 amino acids. From germline, CDR1 is MDHEN and CDR2 SYDVKM. The ends were cut back, 4 bases at V and 4 bases at J, with 7 bases in the middle. CDR3 bases: TGTGCCAGCAGTTCAGGGATCACTGAAGCTTTCTTT. Translating gives CASSSGITEAFF.

The chain links TRBV4-1 to TRBJ1-2; D uncertain. V lost 0 bases, J lost 4 bases, and 3 bases lay in between. This CDR3 is 12 amino acids long. The germline V gene encodes CDR1 MGHRA and CDR2 YSYEKL. The CDR3 loop is CASSQEGYGYTF. The CDR3, as DNA: TGCGCCAGCAGCCAAGAGGGCTATGGCTACACCTTC.

This chain links TRBV7-9 with TRBJ2-3; D unclear. Trimming left V 11 bases short and J 4 bases short, with 10 bases between. Germline CDR1 SEHNR, CDR2 FQNEAQ (reference sequence). The CDR3 extends over 11 amino acids. CDR3 in DNA: TGTGCCCCGGAGCAAGCAGATACGCAGTATTTT. This sequence encodes CAPEQADTQYF.

V gene TRBV5-4 combines with J gene TRBJ1-6, with D possibly matching TRBD1 (6 bases). V lost 0 bases and J 7 bases, leaving 11 bases between the germline ends. From germline, CDR1 is SGHNT and CDR2 YYREEE (reference sequence). The CDR3 has 15 amino acids. The CDR3 nucleotides read TGTGCCAGCAGCTTGGCCGGGGGGGGCAATTCACCCCTCCACTTT. Its translation: CASSLAGGGNSPLHF. Combining the CDR3 with reference TRBV5-4 and TRBJ1-6 gives the whole variable domain ETGVTQSPTHLIKTRGQQVTLRCSSQSGHNTVSWYQQALGQGPQFIFQYYREEENGRGNFPPRFSGLQFPNYSSELNVNALELDDSALYLCASSLAGGGNSPLHFGNGTRLTVT.

The CDR3 sequence: CASSWGGGKAFF. The CDR3 region has the DNA TGTGCCAGCAGCTGGGGAGGGGGGAAAGCTTTCTTT. The genes are TRBV5-6 and TRBJ1-1; tentatively, D is TRBD1 (6 bases). Germline CDR1 and CDR2: SGHDT and YYEEEE. Between the trimmed V and J ends, which lost 3 bases and 9 bases, there was a span of 12 bases. This CDR3 has 12 amino acids.

V is TRBV10-2 and J is TRBJ2-7; D remains ambiguous. Trimming removed 5 bases at V and 2 bases at J, with 19 bases between. CDR3 length: 16 amino acids. Germline CDR1 is WSHSY and CDR2 is SAAADI. The CDR3 protein is CASSKRGLGATYEQYF. DNA of the CDR3: TGCGCCAGCAGTAAACGCGGATTAGGAGCCACCTACGAGCAGTACTTC.

There are a few counts of this clone. This sequence joins TRBV7-6 and TRBJ2-7; 7 nucleotides line up with TRBD1. V trimming: 4 bases; J trimming: 3 bases; junction bases outside the gene matches: 21. CDR1 is SGHVS, CDR2 FNYEAQ, per germline. The CDR3 is made up of 19 amino acids. The CDR3 coding sequence is TGTGCCAGCAGCTCCAACACTCAGAAGACGGACAGGCATTACTACGAGCAGTACTTC. Protein sequence: CASSSNTQKTDRHYYEQYF.

The chain links TRBV19 to TRBJ1-2; no clear D. The germline CDR1 and CDR2 sequences are LNHDA and SQIVND (reference sequence). The CDR3 runs 13 residues. V lost 3 bases and J 4 bases, leaving 9 bases between the germline ends. CDR3 in amino acids: CASSIESLYGYTF. DNA of the CDR3: TGTGCCAGTAGTATCGAGAGCCTCTATGGCTACACCTTC.

Only a few counts were recorded for this clone. The rearrangement joins TRBV19 to TRBJ2-4; TRBD1 or TRBD2 may be the D gene (7 bases each). V was cut by 6 bases and J by 3 bases, with 12 bases left in between. Per the germline V gene, CDR1 is LNHDA and CDR2 is SQIVND (reference sequence). This CDR3 spans 14 amino acids. In DNA, the CDR3 is TGTGCCAGTAGCTCCAGGGGGGGCAAAAACATTCAGTACTTC. It specifies CASSSRGGKNIQYF.

The chain employs TRBV4-1 and TRBJ1-2; no reliable D call. Germline values: CDR1 MGHRA, CDR2 YSYEKL. V was shortened by 1 base and J by 1 base, with 7 bases between the two germline ends. There are 14 residues in the CDR3. The CDR3 coding sequence is TGCGCCAGCAGCCAAGTCCAGGATAACTATGGCTACACCTTC. Translating gives CASSQVQDNYGYTF.

V gene TRBV29-1 combines with J gene TRBJ2-3; 8 nucleotides align to TRBD1. The CDR3 length is 13 residues. With 6 bases clipped from V and 5 bases from J, the junction kept 7 bases outside the gene matches. Germline V CDR1 and CDR2: SQVTM, ANQGSEA. The CDR3, as DNA: TGCAGCGTGCAGATAACAGGGGGAGATACGCAGTATTTT. Protein sequence: CSVQITGGDTQYF.

The chain employs TRBV7-9 and TRBJ1-3, with 11 bases identical to TRBD1. The CDR3 covers 16 residues. The V segment lost 5 bases and the J segment 5 bases; nucleotides outside the gene matches: 8. Germline V gene sequence: CDR1 SEHNR, CDR2 FQNEAQ (reference sequence). Written as DNA, the CDR3 is TGTGCCAGCAGCAAAGGGGACAGGGGGAGAAGAAACACCATATATTTT. Amino acids: CASSKGDRGRRNTIYF.

J is TRBJ2-7 and V is TRBV30; D tentatively fits TRBD1 or TRBD2 (6 bases each). Germline V lookup: CDR1 GTSNPN, CDR2 SVGIG (reference sequence). The CDR3 totals 13 residues. The V end was cut by 5 bases, the J end by 7 bases, with 18 bases between. The CDR3 DNA reads TGTGCCTGGCGGGGGCACCCGGAGGGGGAGCAGTACTTC. It specifies CAWRGHPEGEQYF.

V and J are TRBV5-6 and TRBJ1-2, with D hard to call. CDR1 and CDR2 (germline): SGHDT, YYEEEE. This CDR3 is 12 amino acids long. Trimming removed 0 bases from V and 5 bases from J, with 5 bases in between. CDR3 sequence (DNA): TGTGCCAGCAGCTTGGAGGGTTATGGCTACACCTTC. It yields the protein CASSLEGYGYTF.

A few counts support this clone. The chain combines TRBV11-3 with TRBJ2-3, with D unclear. This CDR3 spans 13 amino acids. CDR1 and CDR2 from the germline V gene are SGHNT and YENEEA. V was cut by 8 bases and J by 2 bases, with 11 bases left in between. In nucleotides, the CDR3 is TGTGCCAGCGGGGATTATACCACAGATACGCAGTATTTT. Translated: CASGDYTTDTQYF. The complete variable domain, with remaining parts taken from reference TRBV11-3 and TRBJ2-3, reads EAGVVQSPRYKIIEKKQPVAFWCNPISGHNTLYWYLQNLGQGPELLIRYENEEAVDDSQLPKDRFSAERLKGVDSTLKIQPAELGDSAVYLCASGDYTTDTQYFGPGTRLTVL.

Remarks on this clone: This sample also contains other DNA sequences that code for the same CDR3. The rearrangement joins TRBV7-2 to TRBJ1-1, with TRBD1 as a possible D gene (5 bases). Germline assignment: CDR1 SGHTA and CDR2 FQGNSA. V was clipped by 0 bases and J by 1 base, with 6 bases between them. The CDR3 has 14 amino acids. The CDR3 protein is CASSLATGNTEAFF. Written as DNA, the CDR3 is TGTGCCAGCAGCTTAGCTACAGGGAACACTGAAGCTTTCTTT.

V gene TRBV6-1 combines with J gene TRBJ2-5; D gene ambiguous. CDR3 length: 11 amino acids. Trimming removed 5 bases at V and 5 bases at J, with 6 bases between. Germline CDR1 is MNHNS and CDR2 is SASEGT. CDR3 nucleotide sequence: TGTGCCAGCAGTTCAGAGGAGACCCAGTACTTC. Translated: CASSSEETQYF.

V gene TRBV7-2 combines with J gene TRBJ1-1, with D tentatively TRBD1 (6 bases). V lost 5 bases to trimming and J lost 6 bases, with 13 bases between them. CDR1 is SGHTA, CDR2 FQGNSA, per germline. This CDR3 region has 13 residues. In DNA, the CDR3 is TGTGCCAGCAGCCCCTGGGGGGCCCCTGAAGCTTTCTTT. It translates to CASSPWGAPEAFF.